The T cell receptor beta chain under discussion was sequenced for a study of circulating and synovial CD4+ cells in juvenile arthritis. CDR1 SGDLS and CDR2 YYNGEE come from the germline V gene. The length of the CDR3 is 15 residues. Losses at the gene ends were 0 bases for V and 6 bases for J; bases not matched to a gene: 6. Regarding this clone: Its antigen is still unknown.

Study-level points and caveats: These blood cells shared more CDR3 sequences with synovium than bulk blood. Measured synovium overlap likely understates the true shared repertoire. Some such blood samples were as oligoclonal as synovium.

Clones were read by immunoSEQ multiplex PCR, and TCRdb kept only the in-frame ones, dropping some. The sample yields approximately 3,800 clones, approximately 80% seen once. This clonotype originated in a human donor with juvenile idiopathic arthritis. The chain has TRBV9 and TRBJ2-7; the match to TRBD2 covers 10 bases. Sequencing input: CD4+ T cells from synovial fluid. DNA for the CDR3: TGTGCCAGCAGCGTAGGGGGTAGCGGGGGGTCCGAGCAGTACTTC. Translating it yields CASSVGGSGGSEQYF.